The clone carrying this T cell receptor (beta chain) appeared many times. The antigen is unknown. These data belong to a study of regulatory T cells in long-lasting Graves disease. Study-wide findings and caveats: Persistent Graves' patients possessed reduced TCR diversity relative to recently diagnosed ones.

Time point here: persistent/refractory GD, antithyroid drugs over 5 years with positive TRAb. Following extraction of RNA from PBMCs, that RNA was used to make the TCR library. Relying on iRepertoire HTBI primers and Arm-PCR of CDR3 regions, the team built TCR beta libraries. TCRdb itself ran the multiplex PCR reads through MiXCR, one entry per CDR3 protein. The sample lists about 310,000 distinct CDR3 sequences, 20% to 25% seen once, with 56% in the top ten. This CDR3 has 19 amino acids. Losses at the gene ends were 2 bases for V and 2 bases for J; bases not matched to a gene: 12. This sample comprised peripheral blood mononuclear cells (PBMCs), obtained when the disease was refractory, from a patient treated with antithyroid drugs. The TCR sequence derives from a female donor with Graves disease. The chain combines TRBV12-3 or TRBV12-4 with TRBJ1-1, with 12 bases matching TRBD1. The CDR3 sequence: CASSLTGQGALGFNTEAFF. In nucleotides, the CDR3 is TGTGCCAGCAGTTTAACGGGACAGGGGGCTCTGGGTTTTAACACTGAAGCTTTCTTT.